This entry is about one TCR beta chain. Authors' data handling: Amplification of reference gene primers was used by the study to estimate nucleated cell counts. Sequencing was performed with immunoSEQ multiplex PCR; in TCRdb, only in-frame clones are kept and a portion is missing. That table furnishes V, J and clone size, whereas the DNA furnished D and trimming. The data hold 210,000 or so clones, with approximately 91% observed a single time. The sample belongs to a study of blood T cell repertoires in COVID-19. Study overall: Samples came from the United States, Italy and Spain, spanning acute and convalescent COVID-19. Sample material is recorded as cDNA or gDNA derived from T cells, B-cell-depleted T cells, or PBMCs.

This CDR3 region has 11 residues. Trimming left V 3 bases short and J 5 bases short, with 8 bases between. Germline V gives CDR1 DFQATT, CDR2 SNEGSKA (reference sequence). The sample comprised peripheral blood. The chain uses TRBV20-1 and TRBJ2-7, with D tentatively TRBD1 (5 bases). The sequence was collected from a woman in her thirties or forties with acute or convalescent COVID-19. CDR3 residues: CSARQGNEQYV. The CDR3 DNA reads TGCAGTGCTAGGCAGGGAAACGAGCAGTACGTC.